This T cell receptor (beta chain) derives from a study of T cells after yellow fever vaccination. Whole-study findings and limits: Weaker, the secondary response had a peak occurring faster, on day 5 versus 15. Bulk-population clonotypes that are abundant could appear as contaminants in FACS-sorted repertoires. A minor fraction of clonotypes spanned both CD4 and CD8 compartments.

The germline gives CDR1 LNHDA, CDR2 SQIVND (reference sequence). The CDR3 length is 15 residues. V dropped 5 bases and J dropped 4 bases, with 17 bases sitting between them. About this clonotype itself: Antigen unknown.

Synthesis of TCR cDNA relied on 5'RACE template switching, which attached a universal primer site and UMIs. TCRdb ran MiXCR on the 5' RACE reads and lists one entry per CDR3 protein. The table includes about 500,000 distinct CDR3 sequences, around 16% detected once. The input for sequencing was PBMCs, taken 4 to 5 days after the first yellow fever vaccination. This chain joins TRBV19 and TRBJ1-1; D not resolved. This clonotype was sampled from a young man who received the YFV17D yellow fever vaccine. CDR3 nucleotide sequence: TGTGCCAGTAGTCGTCACCCCCTCACCGCCACTGAAGCTTTCTTT. Translation: CASSRHPLTATEAFF.